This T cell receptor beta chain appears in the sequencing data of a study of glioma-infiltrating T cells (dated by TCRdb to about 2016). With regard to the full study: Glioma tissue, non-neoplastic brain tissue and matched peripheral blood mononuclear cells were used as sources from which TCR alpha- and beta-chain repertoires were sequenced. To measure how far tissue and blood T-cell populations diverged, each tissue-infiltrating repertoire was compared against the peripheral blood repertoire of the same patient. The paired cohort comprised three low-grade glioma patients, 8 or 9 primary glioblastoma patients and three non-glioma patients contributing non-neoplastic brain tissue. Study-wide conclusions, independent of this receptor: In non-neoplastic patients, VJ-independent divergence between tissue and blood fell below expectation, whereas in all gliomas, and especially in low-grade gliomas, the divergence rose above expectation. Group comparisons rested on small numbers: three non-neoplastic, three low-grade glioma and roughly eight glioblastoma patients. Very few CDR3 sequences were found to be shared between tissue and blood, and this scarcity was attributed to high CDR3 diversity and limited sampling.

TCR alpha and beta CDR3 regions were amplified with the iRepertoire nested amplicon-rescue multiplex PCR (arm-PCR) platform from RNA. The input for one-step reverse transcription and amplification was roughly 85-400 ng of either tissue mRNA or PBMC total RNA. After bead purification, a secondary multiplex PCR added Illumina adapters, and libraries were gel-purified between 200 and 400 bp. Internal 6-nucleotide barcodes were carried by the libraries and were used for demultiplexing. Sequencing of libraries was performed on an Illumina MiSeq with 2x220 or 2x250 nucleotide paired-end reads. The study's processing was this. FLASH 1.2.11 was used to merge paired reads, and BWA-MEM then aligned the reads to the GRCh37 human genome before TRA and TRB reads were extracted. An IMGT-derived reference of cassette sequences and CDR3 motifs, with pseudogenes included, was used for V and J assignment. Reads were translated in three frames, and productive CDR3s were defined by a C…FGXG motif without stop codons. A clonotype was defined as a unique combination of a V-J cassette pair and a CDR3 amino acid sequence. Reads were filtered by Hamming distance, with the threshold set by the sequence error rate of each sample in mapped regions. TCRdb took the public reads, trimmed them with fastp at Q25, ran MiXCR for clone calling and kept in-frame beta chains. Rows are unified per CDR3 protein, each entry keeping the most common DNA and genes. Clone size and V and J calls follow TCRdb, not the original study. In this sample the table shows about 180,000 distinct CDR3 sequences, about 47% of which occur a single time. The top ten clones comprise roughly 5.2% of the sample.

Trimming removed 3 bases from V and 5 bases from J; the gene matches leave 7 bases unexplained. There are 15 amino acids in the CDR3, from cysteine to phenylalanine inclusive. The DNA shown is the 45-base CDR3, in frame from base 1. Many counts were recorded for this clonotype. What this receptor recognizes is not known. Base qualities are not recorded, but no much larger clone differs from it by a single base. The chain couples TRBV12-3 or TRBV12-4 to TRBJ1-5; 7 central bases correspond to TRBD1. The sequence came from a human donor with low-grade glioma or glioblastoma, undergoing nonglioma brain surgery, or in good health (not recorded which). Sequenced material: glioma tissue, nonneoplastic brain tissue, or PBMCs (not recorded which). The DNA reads TGTGCCAGCAGTTTCGTTGCAGGGGGTTATCAGCCCCAGCATTTT. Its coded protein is CASSFVAGGYQPQHF.